The rows below give T cell receptor beta chains drawn from one sample of a study of blood T cell repertoires in COVID-19. Profiling relied on immunoSEQ multiplex PCR, and the TCRdb table lists in-frame clones only, not all of them. Of hundreds of thousands of clones in the sample, approximately 85% were seen once. The sample taken for sequencing was PBMCs or T cells enriched from blood (not recorded which). These receptors were obtained from a man in his thirties or forties who had recovered from COVID-19. The CDR3 runs from the conserved cysteine through the conserved F or W. D genes are given only for firm matches. Part of the rows lack a size; the others show once, few, many or a class for expanded clones.

d_gene | j_gene | v_gene | abundance | CDR3aa | CDR3nt
TRBD2 | TRBJ2-1 | TRBV11-2 | few | CASSSYHLAGGYNEQFF | TGTGCCAGCAGCTCCTACCACTTGGCGGGGGGATACAATGAGCAGTTCTTC
TRBD1 | TRBJ2-2 | TRBV12-5 | few | CASGWTGNTGELFF | TGTGCTAGTGGTTGGACAGGGAACACCGGGGAGCTGTTTTTT
. | TRBJ1-1 | TRBV6-1 | many | CASSESMNTEAFF | TGTGCCAGCAGTGAGAGCATGAACACTGAAGCTTTCTTT
TRBD1 | TRBJ1-2 | TRBV5-4 | . | CASSLGGGQALYGYTF | TGTGCCAGCAGCTTGGGTGGGGGACAGGCTCTCTATGGCTACACCTTC
TRBD1 | TRBJ2-1 | TRBV12-5 | . | CASGLARTGAYNEQFF | TGTGCTAGTGGTTTGGCACGGACAGGGGCCTACAATGAGCAGTTCTTC
. | TRBJ1-6 | TRBV2 | . | CASSEFDINSPLHF | TGTGCCAGCAGTGAATTTGACATAAATTCACCCCTCCACTTT
. | TRBJ2-3 | TRBV21-1 | . | CASSKLERDRVSTQYF | TGTGCCAGCAGCAAATTGGAAAGGGACAGGGTTTCTACGCAGTATTTT
TRBD1 | TRBJ2-2 | TRBV29-1 | . | CSVERDRAPGELFF | TGCAGCGTTGAACGGGACAGGGCGCCCGGGGAGCTGTTTTTT
. | TRBJ2-1 | TRBV5-1 | . | CASSWGAYNEQFF | TGCGCCAGCAGCTGGGGGGCCTACAATGAGCAGTTCTTC
TRBD1 | TRBJ2-7 | TRBV7-2 | . | CASSPSRTGHEQYF | TGTGCCAGCAGCCCCTCAAGGACAGGGCACGAGCAGTACTTC
TRBD2 | TRBJ2-7 | TRBV20-1 | . | CSASRSGAREQYF | TGCAGTGCTAGTAGGAGCGGGGCTCGCGAGCAGTACTTC
. | TRBJ2-1 | TRBV18 | . | CASSPPGDPDNEQFF | TGTGCCAGCTCACCACCGGGAGACCCAGACAATGAGCAGTTCTTC
TRBD1 | TRBJ1-4 | TRBV7-9 | . | CASSSIRGQGNEKLFF | TGTGCCAGCAGCTCCATCCGGGGACAGGGTAATGAAAAACTGTTTTTT
. | TRBJ1-1 | TRBV6-5 | . | CASSFTGSIAEAFF | TGTGCCAGCAGTTTCACAGGGTCAATCGCTGAAGCTTTCTTT
TRBD1 | TRBJ2-3 | TRBV27 | . | CASRHLTGQGKTDTQYF | TGTGCCAGCAGACACTTAACGGGACAGGGGAAGACAGATACGCAGTATTTT
TRBD1 | TRBJ2-1 | TRBV10-2 | . | CASSTTGQGLVNEQFF | TGCGCCAGCAGCACTACGGGACAGGGTTTGGTCAATGAGCAGTTCTTC
. | TRBJ2-1 | TRBV12-2 | . | CASRWGTGEDNEQFF | TGTGCAAGTCGATGGGGGACAGGGGAGGACAATGAGCAGTTCTTC
TRBD2 | TRBJ2-1 | TRBV5-1 | . | CASSQTSPNEQFF | TGCGCCAGCAGTCAGACTAGCCCGAATGAGCAGTTCTTC
. | TRBJ1-1 | TRBV5-6 | . | CASSLAWVRAEAFF | TGTGCCAGCAGCTTGGCCTGGGTGAGGGCTGAAGCTTTCTTT
. | TRBJ1-6 | TRBV6-4 | few | CASSVRGARHNSPLHF | TGTGCCAGCAGTGTCCGGGGGGCGAGGCATAATTCACCCCTCCACTTT
. | TRBJ1-5 | TRBV4-3 | few | CASSQDIGASSNQPQHF | TGCGCCAGCAGCCAAGATATAGGGGCGTCTAGCAATCAGCCCCAGCATTTT
. | TRBJ2-3 | TRBV6-5 | once | CASSPGTIRTDTQYF | TGTGCCAGCAGTCCCGGGACAATTAGGACAGATACGCAGTATTTT
. | TRBJ2-1 | TRBV5-6 | . | CASSLEQGTVFFNNEQFF | TGTGCCAGCAGCTTGGAACAGGGAACCGTATTCTTTAACAATGAGCAGTTCTTC
. | TRBJ2-7 | TRBV29-1 | . | CSARTESSYEQYF | TGCAGCGCTAGGACAGAGAGCTCCTACGAGCAGTACTTC
. | TRBJ2-7 | TRBV3-1/TRBV3-2 | . | CASSPQHGAPYEQYF | TGTGCCAGCAGCCCCCAGCACGGAGCACCTTACGAGCAGTACTTC
. | TRBJ1-2 | TRBV5-6 | . | CASSSQYYGYTF | TGTGCCAGCAGCTCCCAATACTATGGCTACACCTTC
TRBD1 | TRBJ1-1 | TRBV7-9 | few | CASSFGTQGTEAFF | TGTGCCAGCAGCTTCGGGACACAGGGGACTGAAGCTTTCTTT
. | TRBJ2-5 | TRBV30 | . | CAYTMAQETQYF | TGTGCCTATACAATGGCCCAAGAGACCCAGTACTTC
. | TRBJ2-6 | TRBV27 | . | CASRLYAGANVLTF | TGTGCCAGCAGGCTATACGCTGGGGCCAACGTCCTGACTTTC
TRBD1 | TRBJ1-5 | TRBV30 | few | CAWSVRGQLNQPQHF | TGTGCCTGGAGTGTAAGGGGACAGCTCAATCAGCCCCAGCATTTT
. | TRBJ1-1 | TRBV5-1 | . | CASSLGGNTEAFF | TGCGCCAGCAGCTTGGGAGGGAACACTGAAGCTTTCTTT
. | TRBJ2-7 | TRBV4-3 | few | CASSQGGGVTYEQYF | TGCGCCAGCAGCCAGGGCGGGGGCGTTACCTACGAGCAGTACTTC
. | TRBJ1-1 | TRBV5-6 | . | CASSFLGPNMNTEAFF | TGTGCCAGCAGCTTTTTGGGCCCTAATATGAACACTGAAGCTTTCTTT
. | TRBJ1-3 | TRBV5-1 | . | CASSLGLSGNTIYF | TGCGCCAGCAGCTTGGGACTCTCTGGAAACACCATATATTTT
. | TRBJ1-1 | TRBV7-9 | . | CASSLTGSREAFF | TGTGCCAGCAGCCTAACCGGGTCTAGGGAAGCTTTCTTT
TRBD2 | TRBJ2-3 | TRBV9 | . | CASSVVPSGRTDTQYF | TGTGCCAGCAGCGTAGTGCCTAGCGGGCGCACAGATACGCAGTATTTT
. | TRBJ2-1 | TRBV7-9 | . | CASSIGVETRWNEQFF | TGTGCCAGCAGTATAGGGGTTGAGACTAGGTGGAATGAGCAGTTCTTC
. | TRBJ1-6 | TRBV9 | . | CASSPTAWSSYNSPLHF | TGTGCCAGCAGCCCGACGGCATGGAGCTCCTATAATTCACCCCTCCACTTT
TRBD2 | TRBJ2-4 | TRBV5-1 | . | CASSLATGGVSIQYF | TGCGCCAGCAGCTTGGCCACCGGGGGGGTTAGCATTCAGTACTTC
. | TRBJ2-5 | TRBV4-2 | once | CASSQTPGVRETQYF | TGTGCCAGCAGCCAAACCCCGGGGGTCCGTGAGACCCAGTACTTC
TRBD2 | TRBJ2-5 | TRBV27 | . | CASTITGRTSGGRYQETQYF | TGTGCCAGCACCATAACGGGGAGGACTAGCGGGGGAAGGTACCAAGAGACCCAGTACTTC
. | TRBJ1-3 | TRBV10-3 | . | CAISPTSLAGVMENTIYF | TGTGCCATCAGTCCTACGAGTTTAGCCGGGGTAATGGAAAACACCATATATTTT